This T cell receptor beta chain was obtained from a study of blood T cell repertoires in COVID-19. Study overall: The study drew acute and convalescent COVID-19 samples from the United States, Italy and Spain.

Germline V gives CDR1 MGHRA, CDR2 YSYEKL. The trim removed 4 bases at V and 7 bases at J, leaving 7 bases unmatched. CDR3 length: 13 residues. Profiled with immunoSEQ multiplex PCR; TCRdb holds only in-frame clones, not every one. The data show 55,000 to 90,000 clones, about nine tenths seen once. The sample consisted of peripheral blood. V and J are TRBV4-1 and TRBJ2-7, with TRBD1 matching over 7 bases. This clonotype was sampled from a human donor with active COVID-19. The donor label of this sample is uncertain. This CDR3 reads CASSPGGFSEQYF. CDR3 DNA sequence: TGCGCCAGCAGCCCAGGGGGATTTTCGGAGCAGTACTTC.